These 30 T cell receptor beta chains came from one sample sequenced in a study of blood T cells in healthy people across ages. Sample-barcoded 5' priming and a J-beta primer mix drove a second PCR of roughly 6 to 12 cycles. MiXCR, run by TCRdb on the 5' RACE reads, gives a single entry per CDR3 protein. The sample includes 600,000 to 1,000,000 distinct CDR3 sequences, over 45% of them seen just once. Sequencing was done on a sample of blood. These receptors all stem from a young man in good health.

V gene TRBV11-2 combines with J gene TRBJ2-1; D not resolved. This CDR3 is 18 amino acids long. Germline V lookup: CDR1 SGHAT, CDR2 FQNNGV. V gave up 5 bases and J gave up 2 bases, with 22 bases separating them. CDR3 protein: CASSKFTGDSPTYNEQFF. The CDR3 bases are TGTGCCAGCAGCAAATTTACCGGCGACTCCCCCACCTACAATGAGCAGTTCTTC. The full variable domain, with the rest looked up from reference TRBV11-2 and TRBJ2-1, is EAGVAQSPRYKIIEKRQSVAFWCNPISGHATLYWYQQILGQGPKLLIQFQNNGVVDDSQLPKDRFSAERLKGVDSTLKIQPAKLEDSAVYLCASSKFTGDSPTYNEQFFGPGTRLTVL.

This clonotype was recorded a few times. This chain joins TRBV2 and TRBJ2-5; no clear D gene. The better agreement between TRBJ2-4 and the DNA end casts doubt on the J call. CDR1 SNHLY and CDR2 FYNNEI come from the germline V gene. CDR3 length: 15 residues. The CDR3 sequence: CASIARLRALDIQYF. CDR3 sequence (DNA): TGTGCCAGCATCGCCCGCCTCCGGGCCCTCGACATTCAGTACTTC.

This clonotype was seen many times. The chain's CDR3 is CSGQGGDRGLYGYTF. The DNA of the CDR3 is TGCAGCGGCCAAGGGGGGGACAGGGGCCTCTATGGCTACACCTTC. The V gene is TRBV29-1, the J gene TRBJ1-2; the match to TRBD1 covers 10 bases. This CDR3 is built from 15 residues. CDR1 SQVTM and CDR2 ANQGSEA come from the germline V gene. Trimming cost V 7 bases and J 4 bases; bases outside gene matches: 12.

The chain recombines TRBV20-1 with TRBJ2-7; a possible D gene is TRBD1 (5 bases). This CDR3 comprises 14 residues. With 4 bases removed from V and 1 base from J, the gap between germline ends came to 14 bases. Germline CDR1 reads DFQATT; CDR2 reads SNEGSKA (reference sequence). CDR3 loop: CSANRWQVSYEQYF. The CDR3 region has the DNA TGCAGTGCTAACAGGTGGCAGGTGTCCTACGAGCAGTACTTC.

CDR3 sequence: CASSVGSGSAEQYF. In nucleotides, the CDR3 is TGTGCCAGCAGTGTAGGATCTGGGTCTGCCGAGCAGTACTTC. The chain couples TRBV12-3 or TRBV12-4 to TRBJ2-5, with unresolved D. The J call is doubtful: the DNA matches TRBJ2-7 better. This CDR3 is built from 14 residues.

V gene TRBV15 combines with J gene TRBJ2-3, with D tentatively TRBD2 (6 bases). Germline V gene data show CDR1 as LNHNV and CDR2 as YYDKDF (reference sequence). V gave up 0 bases and J gave up 7 bases, with 17 bases separating them. The CDR3 sequence is 16 residues long. The CDR3 nucleotides are TGTGCCACCAGCAGAGAGCTTACGGGAGTGGGGAATACGCAGTATTTT. It yields the protein CATSRELTGVGNTQYF.

This chain joins TRBV27 and TRBJ2-5; D is uncertain. Per germline, CDR1 MNHEY and CDR2 SMNVEV (reference sequence). V was shortened by 5 bases and J by 8 bases, with 24 bases between the two germline ends. The CDR3 length is 16 residues. The CDR3 region is CASSATKDLDWSTQYF. In nucleotides, the CDR3 is TGTGCCAGCAGTGCTACTAAGGACCTTGATTGGAGCACCCAGTACTTC.

The V gene is TRBV5-1, the J gene TRBJ2-1, with D uncertain. The CDR3 consists of 12 residues. Trimming pared 4 bases from V and 7 bases from J, leaving 9 bases between. From germline, CDR1 is SGHRS and CDR2 YFSETQ. CDR3 sequence (DNA): TGCGCCAGCAGCGCCATAAGGAATGAGCAGTTCTTC. This encodes CASSAIRNEQFF.

This chain uses TRBV4-2 with TRBJ2-3; a possible D gene is TRBD2 (5 bases). The CDR3 covers 13 residues. Deletions cut 1 base from V and 11 bases from J, with 13 bases between. Per germline, CDR1 LGHNA and CDR2 YNFKEQ. The CDR3: CASSQVDGEGQYF. CDR3 sequence (DNA): TGTGCCAGCAGCCAAGTGGACGGGGAAGGGCAGTATTTT.

V usage is TRBV24-1 and J usage is TRBJ2-1, with D unclear. V dropped 3 bases and J dropped 4 bases, with 18 bases sitting between them. The V gene's germline CDR1 is KGHDR and CDR2 SFDVKD. This CDR3 has 17 residues. CDR3 sequence: CATSDPNPNQEYNEQFF. CDR3 sequence (DNA): TGTGCCACCAGTGATCCCAACCCAAACCAAGAATACAATGAGCAGTTCTTC.

This chain links TRBV5-1 with TRBJ2-4; D ambiguous. CDR1 and CDR2 from the germline V gene are SGHRS and YFSETQ. This CDR3 is built from 13 residues. Trimming took off 2 bases at V and 7 bases at J, with 10 bases between the two ends. CDR3 amino acids: CASSLNSPNIQYF. CDR3 nucleotide sequence: TGCGCCAGCAGCTTAAATTCCCCCAACATTCAGTACTTC.

This clonotype has more than one count but fewer than ten. V and J are TRBV2 and TRBJ2-7, with 8 bases aligning to TRBD2. The CDR3 contains 15 residues. The V and J ends lost 5 bases and 0 bases, in that order; junction bases with no gene match: 6. The germline CDR1 and CDR2 sequences are SNHLY and FYNNEI. The CDR3 loop is CASSYSLAVSYEQYF. In DNA, the CDR3 is TGTGCCAGCAGTTACTCACTAGCGGTCTCCTACGAGCAGTACTTC.

The table lists this clonotype with a few counts. The chain joins TRBV7-2 to TRBJ2-5; TRBD2 might be the D (5 bases). Germline V CDR1 and CDR2: SGHTA, FQGNSA. V was shortened by 1 base and J by 2 bases, with 11 bases between the two germline ends. The CDR3 is 15 amino acids. CDR3 amino acids: CASSLESGGQETQYF. CDR3 in DNA: TGTGCCAGCAGCTTAGAAAGCGGAGGACAAGAGACCCAGTACTTC. Variable domain in full (rest from reference TRBV7-2 and TRBJ2-5): GAGVSQSPSNKVTEKGKDVELRCDPISGHTALYWYRQSLGQGLEFLIYFQGNSAPDKSGLPSDRFSAERTGGSVSTLTIQRTQQEDSAVYLCASSLESGGQETQYFGPGTRLLVL.

A word on this clonotype: A much larger clone differs by one base, so this may be a read error. The CDR3 DNA sequence: TGTGCCAGCAGCCATTCTGTAGACACAGAGACGCAGTATTTT. Translating it yields CASSHSVDTETQYF. V and J are TRBV7-2 and TRBJ2-3; no definite D call. The germline gives CDR1 SGHTA, CDR2 FQGNSA. CDR3 length: 14 residues.

The chain links TRBV12-3 or TRBV12-4 to TRBJ2-1; 7 positions agree with TRBD1. Gene TRBJ2-7 matches the end of the DNA better, so the J call may be wrong. CDR3 size: 15 residues. The DNA of the CDR3 is TGTGCCAGCAGTTTATTCACAGGGGAACGCTACGAGCAGTACTTC. This codes for CASSLFTGERYEQYF.

This clonotype was counted a single time. This sequence joins TRBV11-2 and TRBJ2-1; D is perhaps TRBD1 or TRBD2 (5 bases each). CDR1 is SGHAT and CDR2 is FQNNGV in the germline V gene. The V end was cut by 7 bases, the J end by 7 bases, with 20 bases between. CDR3 length equals 15 residues. CDR3 sequence: CASNLGETGLNEQFF. The CDR3 DNA is TGTGCCAGCAACTTGGGGGAAACGGGGTTAAATGAGCAGTTCTTC.

V usage is TRBV4-1 and J usage is TRBJ2-1; D call uncertain. The CDR3 contains 16 residues. V shed 0 bases and J shed 0 bases, with 9 bases lying between them. Looked up from germline, CDR1 is MGHRA and CDR2 is YSYEKL. In nucleotides, the CDR3 is TGCGCCAGCAGCCAAGATCGTACGGGCTCCTACAATGAGCAGTTCTTC. It codes for CASSQDRTGSYNEQFF.

This clonotype was counted only a few times. The chain links TRBV6-1 to TRBJ2-7; no clear D gene. V lost 4 bases, J lost 0 bases, and 7 bases lay in between. Germline V gene lookup returns CDR1 MNHNS and CDR2 SASEGT. This CDR3 is built from 13 residues. The CDR3 DNA follows: TGTGCCAGCAGTGCAGCTTTCTCCTACGAGCAGTACTTC. Translating it yields CASSAAFSYEQYF.

This chain uses TRBV28 with TRBJ2-1; 11 bases are a match to TRBD2. The CDR3 has 15 amino acids. Germline V CDR1 and CDR2: MDHEN, SYDVKM. V was clipped by 4 bases and J by 4 bases; unmatched bases: 3. The CDR3 sequence is CASSWGLAEYNEQFF. The CDR3 bases are TGTGCCAGCAGTTGGGGACTAGCGGAATACAATGAGCAGTTCTTC.

This clonotype was observed a few times. A much bigger clone sits one base away, suggesting this may be a read error. V gene TRBV29-1 combines with J gene TRBJ2-1; TRBD2 might be the D (6 bases). CDR1 and CDR2 from the germline V gene are SQVTM and ANQGSEA. Trimming pared 7 bases from V and 6 bases from J, leaving 10 bases between. The CDR3 is 11 amino acids. CDR3 bases: TGCAGCGGAGAGGAGGGCAATGAGCAGTTCTTC. Its translation: CSGEEGNEQFF.

The CDR3 coding sequence is TGTGCCAGCAGCGCGGACTTAGGGGAAGGGGAGACCCAGTACTTC. This sequence encodes CASSADLGEGETQYF. V usage is TRBV9 and J usage is TRBJ2-5; either TRBD1 or TRBD2 may fit D (5 bases each). The CDR3 is 15 residues long. V was clipped by 3 bases and J by 5 bases, with 17 bases between them. Germline loops: CDR1 SGDLS, CDR2 YYNGEE.

The J gene is TRBJ2-5, the V gene TRBV2, with a tentative D call TRBD2 (5 bases). The CDR3 covers 14 residues. CDR1 is SNHLY, CDR2 FYNNEI, per germline. V lost 2 bases, J lost 5 bases, and 12 bases lay in between. DNA of the CDR3: TGTGCCAGCAGTGAAAGTGCGGGTCTGGAGACCCAGTACTTC. Encoded protein: CASSESAGLETQYF.

A single count supports this clonotype. J is TRBJ2-1 and V is TRBV6-2 or TRBV6-3; possibly TRBD2 for D (5 bases). The J call is doubtful: the DNA matches TRBJ2-7 better. Germline V lookup: CDR1 MNHEY, CDR2 SVGEGT. The CDR3 consists of 15 residues. CDR3 region: CASSYLEVSYNEQYF. In DNA, the CDR3 is TGTGCCAGCAGTTATTTGGAGGTATCCTACAATGAGCAGTACTTC.

The chain recombines TRBV29-1 with TRBJ2-7; 7 bases agree with TRBD2. Germline CDR1 reads SQVTM; CDR2 reads ANQGSEA. This CDR3 spans 12 amino acids. Germline trimming cut 5 bases from V and 3 bases from J; bases unmatched to any gene: 4. For the CDR3, the DNA is TGCAGCGTTCTTGGCGGGGGCTACGAGCAGTACTTC. Residues: CSVLGGGYEQYF.

V is TRBV28 and J is TRBJ2-7; D is undetermined. CDR1 is MDHEN and CDR2 is SYDVKM in the germline V gene. The CDR3 has 15 residues. V lost 6 bases to trimming and J lost 2 bases, with 17 bases between them. This CDR3 reads CASSQQTKVPYEQYF. CDR3 in DNA: TGTGCCAGCAGCCAACAGACGAAGGTTCCCTACGAGCAGTACTTC. The variable domain in full, with the rest retrieved from reference TRBV28 and TRBJ2-7, is DVKVTQSSRYLVKRTGEKVFLECVQDMDHENMFWYRQDPGLGLRLIYFSYDVKMKEKGDIPEGYSVSREKKERFSLILESASTNQTSMYLCASSQQTKVPYEQYFGPGTRLTVT.

The genes are TRBV7-4 and TRBJ2-7, with D tentatively TRBD1 or TRBD2 (6 bases each). CDR1 SGHVT and CDR2 SQSDAQ come from the germline V gene. This CDR3 has 14 amino acids. V dropped 8 bases and J dropped 4 bases, with 18 bases sitting between them. The CDR3 is CASFRWGAEYEQYF. The DNA of the CDR3 is TGTGCCAGCTTCCGCTGGGGGGCGGAATACGAGCAGTACTTC. The full variable domain, with the rest looked up from reference TRBV7-4 and TRBJ2-7, is GAGVSQSPRYKVAKRGRDVALRCDSISGHVTLYWYRQTLGQGSEVLTYSQSDAQRDKSGRPSGRFSAERPERSVSTLKIQRTEQGDSAVYLCASFRWGAEYEQYFGPGTRLTVT.

This rearrangement joins TRBV11-2 to TRBJ2-3; D not resolved. The CDR3 sequence is 15 residues long. Germline lookup yields CDR1 SGHAT and CDR2 FQNNGV. The V gene lost 2 bases and the J gene lost 4 bases, with 13 bases spanning the gap. The CDR3 spells CASSLYLSGSDTQYF. The CDR3, as DNA: TGTGCCAGCAGCTTATACCTTTCAGGTTCAGATACGCAGTATTTT. Complete variable domain (other parts from reference TRBV11-2 and TRBJ2-3): EAGVAQSPRYKIIEKRQSVAFWCNPISGHATLYWYQQILGQGPKLLIQFQNNGVVDDSQLPKDRFSAERLKGVDSTLKIQPAKLEDSAVYLCASSLYLSGSDTQYFGPGTRLTVL.

Turning to this clonotype: A single base separates this from a much larger clone, so it may be a read error. The V gene is TRBV29-1, the J gene TRBJ2-1; 11 nucleotides line up with TRBD2. The CDR3 loop spans 13 amino acids. Germline loops: CDR1 SQVTM, CDR2 ANQGSEA. The CDR3 region has the DNA TGCATCGTGGGACTAGCGGTATACAATGAGCAGTTCTTC. Encoded protein: CIVGLAVYNEQFF.

This clonotype came up a few times. The limits of the CDR3 on the DNA are not certain, so only TCRdb's listed CDR3 is given. The V call is TRBV27, the J call TRBJ2-1. CDR1 and CDR2 from the germline V gene are MNHEY and SMNVEV (reference sequence). The CDR3 spans 14 residues, counting both ends. The CDR3 loop reads CASSSSRAYNEQFF.

The chain is built from TRBV9 and TRBJ2-3; possible D gene TRBD2, 5 bases. This CDR3 has 14 amino acids. Trimming left V 3 bases short and J 2 bases short, with 10 bases between. The germline V gene has CDR1 SGDLS and CDR2 YYNGEE. CDR3 coding DNA: TGTGCCAGCAGCGATCTCGGGAACACAGATACGCAGTATTTT. This translates into CASSDLGNTDTQYF.